Below, 24 T cell receptor beta chains from the same sample are listed, as sequenced in a study of T cell responses to AZD1222 COVID-19 vaccine (dated by TCRdb to the early 2020s). What this sample's time point label stands for: baseline before first vaccination. The label giving this sample's treatment or condition can be read as: meningococcal conjugate vaccine given as trial control. Library generation was performed with the immunoSEQ multiplex PCR assay. TCRdb stores this immuneACCESS table with in-frame sequences only. Part of the clones is absent; in the studies checked, under half of the shortfall reflects unresolved V genes, and no reason is known for the rest. Here the sample has tens of thousands of clones; approximately 89% occur a single time. The biggest ten clones account for 4% to 6% of the sample. The sample was peripheral blood, taken on day 0 of MenACWY control vaccination. The receptors stem from an adult in good health.

The chain is built from TRBV2 and TRBJ2-1, with 11 bases fitting TRBD2. Trimming removed 6 bases from V and 1 base from J; junction bases left unmatched: 2. The CDR3 spans 15 residues. Germline V gene data show CDR1 as SNHLY and CDR2 as FYNNEI. CDR3 in amino acids: CASRRLAGSYNEQFF. The CDR3 DNA is TGTGCCAGCAGGCGACTAGCGGGATCCTACAATGAGCAGTTCTTC.

V is TRBV10-3 and J is TRBJ1-1, with D maybe TRBD1 (6 bases). Germline V gene sequence: CDR1 ENHRY, CDR2 SYGVKD. V lost 6 bases to trimming and J lost 1 base, with 9 bases between them. The length of the CDR3 is 13 residues. CDR3 nucleotide sequence: TGTGCCATCAGGTCGGACAGGAACACTGAAGCTTTCTTT. Translating gives CAIRSDRNTEAFF.

This chain joins TRBV29-1 and TRBJ2-3; D ambiguous. The CDR3 contains 14 residues. Trimming took off 4 bases at V and 1 base at J, with 12 bases between the two ends. Per the germline V gene, CDR1 is SQVTM and CDR2 is ANQGSEA. The CDR3: CSVGTIRGTDTQYF. Written as DNA, the CDR3 is TGCAGCGTTGGAACGATTCGAGGCACAGATACGCAGTATTTT.

V gene TRBV28 combines with J gene TRBJ1-2, with 7 bases aligning to TRBD1. Germline lookup yields CDR1 MDHEN and CDR2 SYDVKM. The V and J ends lost 3 bases and 8 bases, in that order; junction bases with no gene match: 9. The CDR3 contains 14 residues. The CDR3, as DNA: TGTGCCAGCAGTTTCCGGGGCAGGGGGTTAGGCTACACCTTC. Translated, it gives CASSFRGRGLGYTF.

This clone came up once. V gene TRBV5-6 combines with J gene TRBJ1-3; no clear D gene. The germline V gene encodes CDR1 SGHDT and CDR2 YYEEEE. Trimming took 4 bases from V and 8 from J, leaving 19 bases between them. The CDR3 is 15 residues long. The CDR3 DNA sequence: TGTGCCAGCAGCCGCCCCGACATCTCTCTGGACACCATATATTTT. Protein product: CASSRPDISLDTIYF.

V is TRBV19 and J is TRBJ1-5; unclear D gene. The germline V gene encodes CDR1 LNHDA and CDR2 SQIVND (reference sequence). The length of the CDR3 is 12 residues. V gave up 11 bases and J gave up 2 bases, with 10 bases separating them. This chain's CDR3 is CASGLGNQPQHF. The CDR3 region has the DNA TGTGCCTCCGGTTTGGGCAATCAGCCCCAGCATTTT.

J is TRBJ2-3 and V is TRBV11-2; unclear D gene. Trimming removed 5 bases from V and 5 bases from J, with 8 bases in between. The CDR3 sequence is 12 residues long. Germline CDR1 is SGHAT and CDR2 is FQNNGV. The CDR3 here is CASSLTEDTQYF. The CDR3 coding sequence is TGTGCCAGCAGCCTGACTGAAGATACGCAGTATTTT.

The rearrangement links TRBV11-2 to TRBJ2-1, with TRBD2 matching over 13 bases. The CDR3 is made up of 17 amino acids. Germline assignment: CDR1 SGHAT and CDR2 FQNNGV. J lost 10 bases, V lost 1 base, and 10 bases had no gene match. CDR3 residues: CASSLGSRTSGSQEQFF. CDR3 in DNA: TGTGCCAGCAGCTTAGGGTCCCGGACTAGCGGGAGCCAAGAGCAGTTCTTC.

This sequence joins TRBV24-1 and TRBJ1-6; 7 bases align to TRBD1. This CDR3 has 13 residues. The V gene end was trimmed by 11 bases and the J gene end by 6 bases; junction bases not matched to a gene: 6. Germline values: CDR1 KGHDR, CDR2 SFDVKD. In DNA form, the CDR3 reads TGTGCCAGCCAGGGGGGCCCTAATTCACCCCTCCACTTT. This translates into CASQGGPNSPLHF.

The chain combines TRBV5-8 with TRBJ2-2; 16 bases are a match to TRBD2. The CDR3 covers 20 residues. Looked up from germline, CDR1 is SGHTS and CDR2 is YDEGEE. The junction had 11 bases not matched to a gene; V was cut back by 6 bases and J by 0 bases. This chain's CDR3 is CASNILGTSGGAANTGELFF. CDR3 DNA: TGTGCCAGCAACATCCTGGGGACTAGCGGGGGGGCGGCGAACACCGGGGAGCTGTTTTTT.

The CDR3 DNA is TGTGCCAGCAGCTCGTGGACAGCCGACTATGGCTACACCTTC. This gives the protein CASSSWTADYGYTF. V gene TRBV7-9 combines with J gene TRBJ1-2; TRBD1 is a possible D gene (6 bases). The CDR3 contains 14 residues. CDR1 and CDR2 (germline): SEHNR, FQNEAQ (reference sequence). The germline V and J ends were trimmed by 4 bases and 3 bases, with 12 bases remaining between them.

The V call is TRBV6-4, the J call TRBJ2-3; D gene ambiguous. Germline V gene data show CDR1 as MRHNA and CDR2 as SNTAGT. There are 14 residues in the CDR3. V lost 4 bases and J 2 bases, leaving 10 bases between the germline ends. CDR3 sequence: CASSATTATDTQYF. CDR3 nucleotides: TGTGCCAGCAGTGCCACTACGGCCACAGATACGCAGTATTTT.

The rearrangement uses TRBV6-5 and TRBJ2-5; 7 bases match TRBD2. The germline V gene encodes CDR1 MNHEY and CDR2 SVGAGI. V lost 6 bases, J lost 0 bases, and 1 base stayed unmatched. The CDR3 extends over 13 amino acids. CDR3 sequence: CASRRGDQETQYF. The CDR3 nucleotides are TGTGCCAGCAGACGGGGGGACCAAGAGACCCAGTACTTC.

The rearrangement uses TRBV5-6 and TRBJ1-1; TRBD1 might be the D (5 bases). Deletions cut 4 bases from V and 1 base from J, with 20 bases between. Germline lookup yields CDR1 SGHDT and CDR2 YYEEEE. This CDR3 contains 17 residues. CDR3 coding DNA: TGTGCCAGCAGCCTGTGGGACCGCCGACTCTGGAACACTGAAGCTTTCTTT. Encoded protein: CASSLWDRRLWNTEAFF.

With regard to this clone: Within the sample, other DNA sequences also encode this same CDR3. The V call is TRBV7-2, the J call TRBJ1-2; 7 bases fit TRBD1. The CDR3 length is 12 residues. Per germline, CDR1 SGHTA and CDR2 FQGNSA. J gave up 8 bases and V 5 bases, and 5 bases lay outside the gene matches. In nucleotides, the CDR3 is TGTGCCAGCAGCCGAACAGGGGACGGCTACACCTTC. This gives the protein CASSRTGDGYTF. The whole variable domain, remainder taken from reference TRBV7-2 and TRBJ1-2, is GAGVSQSPSNKVTEKGKDVELRCDPISGHTALYWYRQSLGQGLEFLIYFQGNSAPDKSGLPSDRFSAERTGGSVSTLTIQRTQQEDSAVYLCASSRTGDGYTFGSGTRLTVV.

This chain links TRBV28 with TRBJ2-6; 8 bases match TRBD1. The trim removed 5 bases at V and 2 bases at J, leaving 8 bases unmatched. The CDR3 loop spans 17 amino acids. Germline CDR1 and CDR2: MDHEN and SYDVKM. DNA of the CDR3: TGTGCCAGCAGTACTACGGCAGGGGGCCCTGGGGCCAACGTCCTGACTTTC. Encoded protein: CASSTTAGGPGANVLTF. Together with reference TRBV28 and TRBJ2-6, the CDR3 gives the full variable domain: DVKVTQSSRYLVKRTGEKVFLECVQDMDHENMFWYRQDPGLGLRLIYFSYDVKMKEKGDIPEGYSVSREKKERFSLILESASTNQTSMYLCASSTTAGGPGANVLTFGAGSRLTVL.

The rearrangement uses TRBV12-3 or TRBV12-4 and TRBJ1-5; tentative D call: TRBD1 (6 bases). This CDR3 is 13 amino acids long. Trimming removed 4 bases at V and 4 bases at J, with 8 bases between. In DNA form, the CDR3 reads TGTGCCAGCAGTTGGGACACTAATCAGCCCCAGCATTTT. It specifies CASSWDTNQPQHF.

The chain joins TRBV28 to TRBJ1-6; 7 nucleotides align to TRBD1. Trimming took 4 bases from V and 7 from J; bases not matched to a gene: 4. Germline lookup yields CDR1 MDHEN and CDR2 SYDVKM. The CDR3 totals 14 residues. The CDR3 coding sequence is TGTGCCAGCAGTTCCGGACAGGTCAATTCACCCCTCCACTTT. This sequence encodes CASSSGQVNSPLHF. Using reference TRBV28 and TRBJ1-6 for the parts outside the CDR3, the full variable domain is DVKVTQSSRYLVKRTGEKVFLECVQDMDHENMFWYRQDPGLGLRLIYFSYDVKMKEKGDIPEGYSVSREKKERFSLILESASTNQTSMYLCASSSGQVNSPLHFGNGTRLTVT.

CDR3: CATSLGGSGSYEQYF. The CDR3 DNA is TGTGCCACCAGCCTGGGGGGTAGCGGGAGCTACGAGCAGTACTTC. The chain is built from TRBV15 and TRBJ2-7; 9 nucleotides align to TRBD2. Trimming at V came to 5 bases and at J to 3 bases, leaving 8 bases not matched to a gene. Germline loops: CDR1 LNHNV, CDR2 YYDKDF (reference sequence). CDR3 size: 15 residues.

The J gene is TRBJ1-2, the V gene TRBV9; the D gene is possibly TRBD1 (6 bases). Trimming cost V 0 bases and J 4 bases, with 13 bases left between them. This CDR3 comprises 15 residues. The germline CDR1 and CDR2 sequences are SGDLS and YYNGEE. The CDR3 sequence is CASSVDGGPSYGYTF. The CDR3 bases are TGTGCCAGCAGCGTAGACGGGGGCCCAAGCTATGGCTACACCTTC. Supplemented by reference TRBV9 and TRBJ1-2, the full variable domain reads DSGVTQTPKHLITATGQRVTLRCSPRSGDLSVYWYQQSLDQGLQFLIQYYNGEERAKGNILERFSAQQFPDLHSELNLSSLELGDSALYFCASSVDGGPSYGYTFGSGTRLTVV.

The chain has TRBV12-3 or TRBV12-4 and TRBJ1-2; no firm D call. The CDR3 is 13 amino acids. The V and J ends lost 6 bases and 4 bases respectively, with 12 bases between them. Written as DNA, the CDR3 is TGTGCCAGCAGCCCAAGGGAGCCCTATGGCTACACCTTC. As protein: CASSPREPYGYTF.

The chain links TRBV11-2 to TRBJ2-1; 8 nucleotides match TRBD2. Germline assignment: CDR1 SGHAT and CDR2 FQNNGV. CDR3 size: 15 residues. V lost 5 bases and J lost 4; bases outside the gene matches: 7. The CDR3 DNA sequence: TGTGCCAGCAGCAAGGGACTAGATATTTACAATGAGCAGTTCTTC. This translates into CASSKGLDIYNEQFF.

The V and J genes are TRBV6-5 and TRBJ1-5; D remains unclear. Deletions cut 6 bases from V and 3 bases from J, with 15 bases between. Germline lookup yields CDR1 MNHEY and CDR2 SVGAGI. The CDR3 covers 15 residues. The CDR3 protein is CASSPGQDANQPQHF. The CDR3 DNA reads as TGTGCCAGCAGCCCCGGGCAGGACGCCAATCAGCCCCAGCATTTT.

This rearrangement joins TRBV28 to TRBJ2-2, with unresolved D. Germline CDR1 MDHEN, CDR2 SYDVKM. This CDR3 has 13 residues. Deletions cut 3 bases from V and 0 bases from J, with 2 bases between. As DNA, the CDR3 is TGTGCCAGCAGTTTTTCGAACACCGGGGAGCTGTTTTTT. Translating gives CASSFSNTGELFF.